The sequence of this TCR beta chain was determined in a study of T cell responses to AZD1222 COVID-19 vaccine. Whole-study findings and limits: Regions 160-218 and 743-854 dominated among vaccine-associated CD4 TCRs spanning spike.

Produced via immunoSEQ multiplex PCR; TCRdb's table is partial and in-frame only. In the table there are about 180,000 clones, over 85% of which are singletons. A word on this clone: The antigen remains undetermined.

Germline V CDR1 and CDR2: SNHLY, FYNNEI. The CDR3 has 12 residues. V dropped 4 bases and J dropped 7 bases, with 10 bases sitting between them. V usage is TRBV2 and J usage is TRBJ1-1, with D uncertain. Sequencing was performed on peripheral blood, taken 28 days after the second dose of the MenACWY control vaccine. This TCR was recovered from an adult who received the MenACWY meningococcal vaccine as a control. CDR3 residues: CASSGVRNEAFF. Written as DNA, the CDR3 is TGTGCCAGCAGTGGAGTTAGGAATGAAGCTTTCTTT.